This T cell receptor beta chain came from a study of T cell responses to AZD1222 COVID-19 vaccine. This clone appeared a few times. Its antigen is not known. Method: immunoSEQ multiplex PCR; TCRdb's copy keeps in-frame clones and lacks some. The sample yields fewer than 150,000 clones, 93% seen once. The study's findings and limits: After the peak T cell response, and only then, were repertoires sampled. Possibly, clonal diversity was underestimated; donors were largely white British and included more females. Reportedly, close to half of spike-specific TCRs are directed against unmutated variant regions. Rises in breadth and depth of Spike-specific TCRs came after two AZD1222 doses.

The sample was peripheral blood, taken on day 0 of AZD1222 vaccination. The TCR originated in an adult in good health.

This chain's CDR3 is CSVFGANTEAFF. The CDR3 DNA is TGCAGCGTTTTTGGGGCTAACACTGAAGCTTTCTTT. The chain is built from TRBV29-1 and TRBJ1-1, with D possibly being TRBD1 (5 bases). V lost 5 bases, J lost 2 bases, and 9 bases lay in between. Germline V lookup: CDR1 SQVTM, CDR2 ANQGSEA. CDR3 length equals 12 residues. Full variable domain (missing parts from reference TRBV29-1 and TRBJ1-1): SAVISQKPSRDICQRGTSLTIQCQVDSQVTMMFWYRQQPGQSLTLIATANQGSEATYESGFVIDKFPISRPNLTFSTLTVSNMSPEDSSIYLCSVFGANTEAFFGQGTRLTVV.